This T cell receptor beta chain was identified in a study of T cell responses to AZD1222 COVID-19 vaccine. Findings and limits, study-wide: The number of AZD1222 recipients seropositive at baseline was only five or six. Researchers took repertoire samples only after the peak T cell response had come. Targets within unmutated variant regions were reportedly found for nearly half of spike-specific TCRs.

TCRdb's table, derived via immunoSEQ multiplex PCR, lists solely in-frame clones and lacks some. In the table there are about 120,000 clones, about 92% of which are singletons. As to this clone: The target antigen is unknown.

CDR3 length: 15 residues. Trimming removed 3 bases from V and 2 bases from J, with 11 bases in between. Per germline, CDR1 SGHTA and CDR2 FQGNSA. This specimen consisted of peripheral blood, obtained on day 0 of AZD1222 vaccination. The J gene is TRBJ1-5, the V gene TRBV7-2; tentatively, D is TRBD1 (6 bases). The receptor's source is an adult in good health. CDR3 residues: CASSFNRAGNQPQHF. The CDR3 DNA sequence: TGTGCCAGCAGCTTCAACAGGGCTGGCAATCAGCCCCAGCATTTT.